The 21 T cell receptor beta chains below come from one sample, sequenced in a study of OX40 agonist ivuxolimab in advanced cancers. Repertoires were generated with immunoSEQ multiplex PCR, while TCRdb's copy carries only in-frame clones and drops some. This table holds roughly 80,000 clones, roughly four fifths found once. Specimen: CD4+ or CD8+ T cells sorted from blood, collected in a trial of the OX40 agonist ivuxolimab. The receptor source for this set is an adult with an advanced solid tumor such as melanoma, head and neck, liver or kidney cancer.

As regards this clone: At one end the junction does not follow the germline gene, possibly because of a read error. The chain joins TRBV7-6 to TRBJ2-7; 7 nucleotides align to TRBD1. This CDR3 contains 16 residues. Per germline, CDR1 SGHVS and CDR2 FNYEAQ. As DNA, the CDR3 is TGTGCCAGCAGCTTAGTCTCAGGGGGAATCCCGACACCCTTCCAGTTC. It encodes CASSLVSGGIPTPFQF.

J is TRBJ1-2 and V is TRBV29-1; no clear D gene. The CDR3 sequence is 13 residues long. The V gene lost 3 bases and the J gene lost 4 bases, with 12 bases spanning the gap. The germline V gene has CDR1 SQVTM and CDR2 ANQGSEA. CDR3 region: CSVEEGFLYGYTF. The CDR3 nucleotides are TGCAGCGTTGAGGAGGGCTTCCTCTATGGCTACACCTTC.

The chain is built from TRBV6-5 and TRBJ2-2; 10 bases are a match to TRBD2. V shed 6 bases and J 3 bases; nucleotides not matched to a gene: 4. CDR3 length: 15 residues. Germline V gives CDR1 MNHEY, CDR2 SVGAGI. Here the CDR3 reads CASSLAGGHTGELFF. As DNA, the CDR3 is TGTGCCAGCAGCTTAGCGGGGGGACACACCGGGGAGCTGTTTTTT.

The chain recombines TRBV6-1 with TRBJ1-4; TRBD1 matches 8 bases. In germline, CDR1 is MNHNS, CDR2 SASEGT. The CDR3 has 15 residues. The V segment lost 8 bases and the J segment 8 bases; nucleotides outside the gene matches: 13. The CDR3 protein is CASGSGGVWGEKLFF. As DNA, the CDR3 is TGTGCCAGCGGGTCAGGGGGCGTCTGGGGGGAAAAACTGTTTTTT.

This rearrangement joins TRBV18 to TRBJ2-5; D not certain. Germline V gene data show CDR1 as KGHSH and CDR2 as LQKENI. This CDR3 has 14 amino acids. V was pared by 3 bases and J by 3 bases, with 11 bases between. This CDR3 is CASSPSTAEETQYF. For the CDR3, the DNA is TGTGCCAGCTCACCGTCGACGGCCGAAGAGACCCAGTACTTC.

The chain uses TRBV30 and TRBJ2-3, with 14 bases fitting TRBD2. Germline V gene data show CDR1 as GTSNPN and CDR2 as SVGIG (reference sequence). After removal of 6 bases from V and 6 bases from J, the junction contained 8 bases not matched to a gene. The CDR3 spans 15 residues. The CDR3 DNA sequence: TGTGCCTGCTCCAAGGGACTAGCGGGGGTCGATACGCAGTATTTT. Protein sequence: CACSKGLAGVDTQYF.

This clone was observed once. V and J are TRBV10-3 and TRBJ2-7; a possible D gene is TRBD1 (5 bases). CDR1 and CDR2 from the germline V gene are ENHRY and SYGVKD. The CDR3 consists of 13 residues. V was shortened by 3 bases and J by 2 bases, with 8 bases between the two germline ends. CDR3 nucleotides: TGTGCCATCAGTGATGACAGAGCCTACGAGCAGTACTTC. It encodes CAISDDRAYEQYF.

This sequence joins TRBV7-8 and TRBJ1-6; 9 nucleotides align to TRBD1. With 1 base clipped from V and 9 bases from J, the junction kept 7 bases outside the gene matches. The germline gives CDR1 SGHVS, CDR2 FQNEAQ. This CDR3 contains 16 residues. In DNA, the CDR3 is TGTGCCAGCAGCTTAGTGTTGCGGGACAGGGTTTCACCCCTCCACTTT. Protein sequence: CASSLVLRDRVSPLHF.

This clone was observed once. The chain has TRBV11-1 and TRBJ1-4, with 8 positions matching TRBD1. CDR3 length: 15 amino acids. Per the germline V gene, CDR1 is SGHAT and CDR2 is FQDESV (reference sequence). After removal of 4 bases from V and 5 bases from J, the junction contained 6 bases not matched to a gene. In DNA, the CDR3 is TGTGCCAGCAGCTGGGACAGGAGGGGGAATGAAAAACTGTTTTTT. Translated: CASSWDRRGNEKLFF.

The CDR3 coding sequence is TGTGCCAGCAGTTTAAGGGGGACAGGGGTTGCTGAAGCTTTCTTT. Its translation is CASSLRGTGVAEAFF. The chain joins TRBV28 to TRBJ1-1, with 10 bases that match TRBD1. The CDR3 totals 15 residues. Trimming removed 2 bases from V and 6 bases from J; junction bases left unmatched: 6. CDR1 is MDHEN and CDR2 is SYDVKM in the germline V gene.

This clone was found once. V gene TRBV28 combines with J gene TRBJ2-3, with TRBD2 matching 10 bases. V was pared by 6 bases and J by 2 bases, with 8 bases of the junction left unmatched. Germline V CDR1 and CDR2: MDHEN, SYDVKM. The CDR3 consists of 16 residues. In nucleotides, the CDR3 is TGTGCCAGCAGCTCCGGGACTAGCGCTAACACAGATACGCAGTATTTT. Residues: CASSSGTSANTDTQYF.

The V gene is TRBV6-5, the J gene TRBJ2-5; D is unclear. Germline V lookup: CDR1 MNHEY, CDR2 SVGAGI. The CDR3 has 15 residues. Trimming removed 0 bases from V and 0 bases from J, with 8 bases in between. The CDR3 spells CASSYSWANQETQYF. The CDR3 nucleotides are TGTGCCAGCAGTTACTCGTGGGCGAACCAAGAGACCCAGTACTTC.

The chain has TRBV6-4 and TRBJ2-2, with 11 positions matching TRBD1. V dropped 4 bases and J dropped 4; count of bases not matched to a gene: 2. Germline values: CDR1 MRHNA, CDR2 SNTAGT. The CDR3 loop spans 15 amino acids. The CDR3 region has the DNA TGTGCCAGCAGTGCCGGGACAGGGGGCACCGGGGAGCTGTTTTTT. It codes for CASSAGTGGTGELFF.

This chain uses TRBV10-3 with TRBJ2-7; D is ambiguous. With 0 bases removed from V and 5 bases from J, the gap between germline ends came to 8 bases. From germline, CDR1 is ENHRY and CDR2 SYGVKD. The CDR3 covers 13 residues. The CDR3 protein is CAISESIANEQYF. CDR3 DNA sequence: TGTGCCATCAGTGAGTCCATCGCAAACGAGCAGTACTTC.

The chain employs TRBV5-1 and TRBJ1-5; D ambiguous. V shed 2 bases and J shed 5 bases, with 14 bases lying between them. CDR3 size: 15 residues. The germline V gene has CDR1 SGHRS and CDR2 YFSETQ. Here the CDR3 reads CASSLYAGGDQPQHF. The CDR3 region has the DNA TGCGCCAGCAGCTTATACGCGGGCGGCGATCAGCCCCAGCATTTT.

V is TRBV5-4 and J is TRBJ2-7, with D possibly being TRBD1 or TRBD2 (5 bases each). Germline V gene data show CDR1 as SGHNT and CDR2 as YYREEE (reference sequence). V was cut by 1 base and J by 9 bases, with 20 bases left in between. This CDR3 is built from 15 residues. CDR3 sequence: CASSLNAGSPTGQYF. CDR3 coding DNA: TGTGCCAGCAGCTTGAACGCAGGGAGTCCTACGGGGCAGTACTTC.

V is TRBV28 and J is TRBJ2-5; D is uncertain. Germline V CDR1 and CDR2: MDHEN, SYDVKM. The CDR3 has 14 residues. V shed 6 bases and J shed 2 bases, with 13 bases lying between them. The DNA of the CDR3 is TGTGCCAGCAGAACCACCGCCGGACAAGAGACCCAGTACTTC. Its translation is CASRTTAGQETQYF.

There are a few counts of this clone. This chain links TRBV6-5 with TRBJ1-1; possibly TRBD1 for D (5 bases). V was clipped by 5 bases and J by 0 bases, with 13 bases between them. The V gene's germline CDR1 is MNHEY and CDR2 SVGAGI. This CDR3 contains 15 residues. DNA for the CDR3: TGTGCCAGCAGTGGGCGGGGGGGGATGAACACTGAAGCTTTCTTT. Its protein product is CASSGRGGMNTEAFF.

CDR3 in DNA: TGCAGCGTTGGCACGGTGACTAACTATGGCTACACCTTC. It translates to CSVGTVTNYGYTF. This chain connects TRBV29-1 to TRBJ1-2; D is ambiguous. Per the germline V gene, CDR1 is SQVTM and CDR2 is ANQGSEA. CDR3 length: 13 residues. The ends were cut back, 4 bases at V and 0 bases at J, with 9 bases in the middle.

The V call is TRBV7-9, the J call TRBJ1-3; D is unclear. The germline CDR1 and CDR2 sequences are SEHNR and FQNEAQ (reference sequence). Trimming removed 2 bases at V and 3 bases at J, with 5 bases between. This CDR3 is 13 amino acids long. CDR3 sequence reads: CASSLTVGNTIYF. In nucleotides, the CDR3 is TGTGCCAGCAGCTTAACGGTTGGAAACACCATATATTTT.

The CDR3 nucleotides are TGTGCTACTGTATGGACTGAAGCTTTCTTT. It is translated as CATVWTEAFF. The rearrangement links TRBV30 to TRBJ1-1, with D uncertain. In germline, CDR1 is GTSNPN, CDR2 SVGIG (reference sequence). The CDR3 loop spans 10 amino acids. The full variable domain, with the rest looked up from reference TRBV30 and TRBJ1-1, is SQTIHQWPATLVQPVGSPLSLECTVEGTSNPNLYWYRQAAGRGLQLLFYSVGIGQISSEVPQNLSASRPQDRQFILSSKKLLLSDSGFYLCATVWTEAFFGQGTRLTVV.